What follows is one T cell receptor beta chain and its context. Its antigen is not known. The germline CDR1 and CDR2 sequences are SEHNR and FQNEAQ (reference sequence). The V end lost 7 bases, the J end lost 0 bases, and 23 bases lay between the germline ends. The CDR3 extends over 18 amino acids. This sample is drawn from a study of T cell repertoires in ileal Crohn's disease. Study-wide results and limits: Every patient over 26.8% clonality showed endoscopic recurrence.

Sequencing was performed with immunoSEQ multiplex PCR; in TCRdb, only in-frame clones are kept and a portion is missing. This sample has 25,000 to 30,000 clones, with over 75% found just once. The source of this sequence is an adult with Crohn's disease. The chain joins TRBV7-9 to TRBJ2-3; maybe TRBD2 (7 bases). The sequencing input was ileal tissue. CDR3 amino acids: CASTPGAGAYPSTDTQYF. DNA of the CDR3: TGTGCCAGCACCCCGGGGGCGGGGGCTTATCCGAGCACAGATACGCAGTATTTT.